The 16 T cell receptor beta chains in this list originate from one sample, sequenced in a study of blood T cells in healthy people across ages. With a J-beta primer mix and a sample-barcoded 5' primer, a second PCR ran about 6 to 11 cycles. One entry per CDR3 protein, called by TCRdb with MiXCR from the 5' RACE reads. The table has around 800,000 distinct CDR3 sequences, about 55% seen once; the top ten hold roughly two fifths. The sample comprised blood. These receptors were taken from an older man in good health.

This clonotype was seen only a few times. In nucleotides, the CDR3 is TGTGCCAGCAGTTTACCGGGAGGATACGCGTATTTT. It yields the protein CASSLPGGYAYF. V and J are TRBV12-3 or TRBV12-4 and TRBJ2-3, with 7 nucleotides matching TRBD2. V lost 2 bases and J lost 14; bases outside the gene matches: 7. The CDR3 loop spans 12 amino acids.

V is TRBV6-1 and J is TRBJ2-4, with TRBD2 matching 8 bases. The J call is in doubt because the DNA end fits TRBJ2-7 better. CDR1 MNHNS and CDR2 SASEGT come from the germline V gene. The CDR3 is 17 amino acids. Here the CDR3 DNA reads TGTGCCAGCAGTGTACGACCCGGGGGGGCGTCTTACTACGAGCAGTACTTC. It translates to CASSVRPGGASYYEQYF.

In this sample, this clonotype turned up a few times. The CDR3 spells CASSHPGLPNTEAFF. CDR3 DNA: TGTGCCAGCAGCCACCCGGGACTTCCGAACACTGAAGCTTTCTTT. V is TRBV4-2 and J is TRBJ1-1; possible D gene TRBD1, 5 bases. CDR1 is LGHNA, CDR2 YNFKEQ, per germline. This CDR3 comprises 15 residues. The V and J ends lost 3 bases and 1 base respectively, with 12 bases between them.

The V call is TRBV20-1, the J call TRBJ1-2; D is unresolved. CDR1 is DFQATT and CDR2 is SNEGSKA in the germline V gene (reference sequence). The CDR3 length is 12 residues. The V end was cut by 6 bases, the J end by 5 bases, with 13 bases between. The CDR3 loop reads CSAPVVTYGYTF. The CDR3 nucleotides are TGCAGTGCCCCAGTGGTGACGTATGGCTACACCTTC.

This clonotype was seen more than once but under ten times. In nucleotides, the CDR3 is TGCAGTGCCAGCAGTCGGCGGGCAGTTAACTACGAGCAGTACTTC. Amino acids: CSASSRRAVNYEQYF. This sequence joins TRBV20-1 and TRBJ2-4, with a tentative D call TRBD2 (5 bases). The end of the DNA is better explained by TRBJ2-7, so the J call may be wrong. There are 15 residues in the CDR3. The V gene's germline CDR1 is DFQATT and CDR2 SNEGSKA (reference sequence).

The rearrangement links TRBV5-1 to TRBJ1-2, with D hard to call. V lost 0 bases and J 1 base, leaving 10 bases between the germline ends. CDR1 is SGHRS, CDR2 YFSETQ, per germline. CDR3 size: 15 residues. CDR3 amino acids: CASSLEGDGNYGYTF. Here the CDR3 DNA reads TGCGCCAGCAGCTTGGAGGGAGACGGTAACTATGGCTACACCTTC.

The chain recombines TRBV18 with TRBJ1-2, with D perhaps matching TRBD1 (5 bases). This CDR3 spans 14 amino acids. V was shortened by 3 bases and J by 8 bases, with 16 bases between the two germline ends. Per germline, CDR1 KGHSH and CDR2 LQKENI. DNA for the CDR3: TGTGCCAGCTCACCCGTGTTTCAGGGAGACGGCTACACCTTC. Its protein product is CASSPVFQGDGYTF.

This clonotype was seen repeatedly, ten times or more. CDR3 residues: CASGLDYNEQFF. In nucleotides, the CDR3 is TGTGCCAGCGGACTCGACTACAATGAGCAGTTCTTC. This chain uses TRBV6-6 with TRBJ2-1, with D possibly TRBD2 on 5 matching bases. Germline lookup yields CDR1 MNHNY and CDR2 SVGAGI (reference sequence). V shed 8 bases and J shed 3 bases, with 8 bases lying between them. The CDR3 runs 12 residues.

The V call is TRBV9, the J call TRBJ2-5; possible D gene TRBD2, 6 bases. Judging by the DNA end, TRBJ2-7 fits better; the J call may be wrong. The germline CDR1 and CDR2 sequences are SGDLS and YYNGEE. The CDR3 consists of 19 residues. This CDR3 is CASSPFPMLASSPSYEQYF. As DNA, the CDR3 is TGTGCCAGCAGCCCCTTCCCCATGCTAGCGAGCTCGCCCAGCTACGAGCAGTACTTC.

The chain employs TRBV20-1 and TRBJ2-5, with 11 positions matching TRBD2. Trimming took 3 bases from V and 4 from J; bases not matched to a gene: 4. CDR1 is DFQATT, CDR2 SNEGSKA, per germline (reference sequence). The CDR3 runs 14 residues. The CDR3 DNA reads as TGCAGTGCTAGTGGGCTAGCGGGAGGAGAGACCCAGTACTTC. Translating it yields CSASGLAGGETQYF.

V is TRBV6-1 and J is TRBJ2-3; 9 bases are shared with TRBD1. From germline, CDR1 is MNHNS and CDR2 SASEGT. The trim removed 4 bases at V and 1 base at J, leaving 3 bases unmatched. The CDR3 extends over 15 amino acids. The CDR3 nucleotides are TGTGCCAGCAGTGCCACAGGGGGCCGCACAGATACGCAGTATTTT. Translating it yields CASSATGGRTDTQYF.

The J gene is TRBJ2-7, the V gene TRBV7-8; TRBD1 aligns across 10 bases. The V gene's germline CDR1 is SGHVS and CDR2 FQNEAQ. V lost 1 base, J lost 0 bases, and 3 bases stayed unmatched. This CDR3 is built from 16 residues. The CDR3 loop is CASSLGGQGSSYEQYF. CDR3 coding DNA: TGTGCCAGCAGCTTAGGGGGACAGGGGAGCTCCTACGAGCAGTACTTC.

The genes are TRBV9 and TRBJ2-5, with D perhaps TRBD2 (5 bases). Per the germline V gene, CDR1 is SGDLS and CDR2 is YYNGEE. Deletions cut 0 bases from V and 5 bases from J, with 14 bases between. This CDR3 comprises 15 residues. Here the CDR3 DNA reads TGTGCCAGCAGCGTAGGAGGTCCTAGCCTGGAGACCCAGTACTTC. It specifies CASSVGGPSLETQYF.

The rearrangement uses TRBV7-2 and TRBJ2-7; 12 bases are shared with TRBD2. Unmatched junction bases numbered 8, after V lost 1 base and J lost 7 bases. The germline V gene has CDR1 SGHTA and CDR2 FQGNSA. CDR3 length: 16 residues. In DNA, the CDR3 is TGTGCCAGCAGCTTAGAGTTTGCTAGCGGGAGGGGTGAGCAGTACTTC. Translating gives CASSLEFASGRGEQYF. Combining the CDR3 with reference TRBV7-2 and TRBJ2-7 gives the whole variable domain GAGVSQSPSNKVTEKGKDVELRCDPISGHTALYWYRQSLGQGLEFLIYFQGNSAPDKSGLPSDRFSAERTGGSVSTLTIQRTQQEDSAVYLCASSLEFASGRGEQYFGPGTRLTVT.

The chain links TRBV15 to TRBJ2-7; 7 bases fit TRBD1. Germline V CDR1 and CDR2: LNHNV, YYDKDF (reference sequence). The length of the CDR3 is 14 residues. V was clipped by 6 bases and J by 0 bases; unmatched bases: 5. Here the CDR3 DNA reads TGTGCCACCAGGGGGGCAGGGGGCTCCTACGAGCAGTACTTC. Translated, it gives CATRGAGGSYEQYF.

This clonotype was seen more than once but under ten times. CDR3 bases: TGCAGCGGCGGAACTAGCCTGACCTACAATGAGCAGTTCTTC. It specifies CSGGTSLTYNEQFF. The V and J genes are TRBV29-1 and TRBJ2-1; D might be TRBD2 (6 bases). This CDR3 is 14 amino acids long. The V gene's germline CDR1 is SQVTM and CDR2 ANQGSEA. V was clipped by 7 bases and J by 2 bases, with 15 bases between them.